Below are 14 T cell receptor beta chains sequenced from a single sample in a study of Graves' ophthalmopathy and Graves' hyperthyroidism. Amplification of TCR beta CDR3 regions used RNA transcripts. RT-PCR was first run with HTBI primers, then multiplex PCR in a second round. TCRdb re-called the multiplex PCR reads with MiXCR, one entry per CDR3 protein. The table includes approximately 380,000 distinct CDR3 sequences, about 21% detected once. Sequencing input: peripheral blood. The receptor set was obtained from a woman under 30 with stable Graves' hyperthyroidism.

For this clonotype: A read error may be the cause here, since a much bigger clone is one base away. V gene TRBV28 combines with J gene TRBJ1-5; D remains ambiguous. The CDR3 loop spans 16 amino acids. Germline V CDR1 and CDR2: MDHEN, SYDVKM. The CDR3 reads CVSSGVDLFYIQPQHF. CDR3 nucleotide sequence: TGTGTCAGCAGTGGAGTCGACTTATTTTATATTCAGCCCCAGCATTTT.

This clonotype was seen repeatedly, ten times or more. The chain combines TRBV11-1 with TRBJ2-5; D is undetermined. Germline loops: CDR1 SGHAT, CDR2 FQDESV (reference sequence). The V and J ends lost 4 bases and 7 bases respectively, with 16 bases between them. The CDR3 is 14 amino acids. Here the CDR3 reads CASSSPLTVWTQYF. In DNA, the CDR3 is TGTGCCAGCAGCTCGCCGTTAACGGTTTGGACCCAGTACTTC.

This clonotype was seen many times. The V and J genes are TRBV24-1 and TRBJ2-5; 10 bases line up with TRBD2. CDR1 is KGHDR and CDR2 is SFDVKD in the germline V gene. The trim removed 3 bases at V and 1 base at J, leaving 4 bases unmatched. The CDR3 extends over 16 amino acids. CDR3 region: CATSDPGTSAQETQYF. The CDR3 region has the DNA TGTGCCACCAGTGATCCCGGGACTAGCGCCCAAGAGACCCAGTACTTC.

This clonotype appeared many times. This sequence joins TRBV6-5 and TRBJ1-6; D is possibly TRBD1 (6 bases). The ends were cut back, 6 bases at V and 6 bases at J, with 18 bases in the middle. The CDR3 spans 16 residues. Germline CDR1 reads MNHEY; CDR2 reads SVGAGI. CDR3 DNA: TGTGCCAGCAGAAAAGGAGGGGGAGACCCTAATTCACCCCTCCACTTT. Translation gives CASRKGGGDPNSPLHF.

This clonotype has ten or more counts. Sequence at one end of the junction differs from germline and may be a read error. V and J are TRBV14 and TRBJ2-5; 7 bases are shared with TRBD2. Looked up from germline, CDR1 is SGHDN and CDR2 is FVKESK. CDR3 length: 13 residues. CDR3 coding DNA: TGTGCCAGCAGCCCCTGGAGGCGGGAGACCCAGCACTTC. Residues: CASSPWRRETQHF.

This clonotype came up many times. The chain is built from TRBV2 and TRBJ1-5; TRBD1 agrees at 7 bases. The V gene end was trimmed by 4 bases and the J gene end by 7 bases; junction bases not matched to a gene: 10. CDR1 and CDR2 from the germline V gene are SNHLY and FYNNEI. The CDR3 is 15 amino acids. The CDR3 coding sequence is TGTGCCAGCAGTGGTGACAGGGTTCGTGGCCAGCCCCAGCATTTT. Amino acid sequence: CASSGDRVRGQPQHF.

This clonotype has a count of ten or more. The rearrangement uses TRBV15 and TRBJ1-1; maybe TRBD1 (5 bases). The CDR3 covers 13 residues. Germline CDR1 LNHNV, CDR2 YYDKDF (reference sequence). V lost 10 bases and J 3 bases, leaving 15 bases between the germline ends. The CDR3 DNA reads TGTGCCATCAGGGTGGAACATCACACTGAAGCTTTCTTT. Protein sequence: CAIRVEHHTEAFF.

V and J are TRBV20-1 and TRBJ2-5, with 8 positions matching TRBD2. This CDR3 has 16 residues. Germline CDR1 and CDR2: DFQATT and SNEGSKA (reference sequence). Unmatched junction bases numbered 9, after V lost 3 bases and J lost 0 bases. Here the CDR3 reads CSASGRGGGYQETQYF. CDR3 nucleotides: TGCAGTGCTAGCGGGAGGGGAGGTGGCTACCAAGAGACCCAGTACTTC.

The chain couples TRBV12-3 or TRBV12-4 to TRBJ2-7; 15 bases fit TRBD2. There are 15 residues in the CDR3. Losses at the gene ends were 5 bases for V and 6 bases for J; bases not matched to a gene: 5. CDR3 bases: TGTGCCAGCAGTCAGGGACTAGCGGGAGGAAGCGAGCAGTACTTC. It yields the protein CASSQGLAGGSEQYF.

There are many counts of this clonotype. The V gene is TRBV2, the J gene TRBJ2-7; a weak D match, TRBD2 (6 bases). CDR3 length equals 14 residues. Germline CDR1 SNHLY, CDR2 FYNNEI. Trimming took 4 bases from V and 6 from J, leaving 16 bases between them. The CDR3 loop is CASSVGLAGSEQYF. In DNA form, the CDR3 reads TGTGCCAGCAGTGTGGGACTGGCGGGCTCCGAGCAGTACTTC.

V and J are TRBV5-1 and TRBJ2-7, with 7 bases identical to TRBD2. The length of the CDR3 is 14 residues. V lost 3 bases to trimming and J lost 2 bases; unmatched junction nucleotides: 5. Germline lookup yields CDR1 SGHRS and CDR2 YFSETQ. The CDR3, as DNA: TGCGCCAGCAGCTCAGGACTAGAACCCTACGAGCAGTACTTC. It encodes CASSSGLEPYEQYF.

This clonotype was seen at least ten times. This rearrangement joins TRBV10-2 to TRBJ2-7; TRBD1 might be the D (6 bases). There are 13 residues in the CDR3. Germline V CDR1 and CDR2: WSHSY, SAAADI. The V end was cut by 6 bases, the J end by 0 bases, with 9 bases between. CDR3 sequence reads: CASRRQVSYEQYF. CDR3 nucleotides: TGCGCCAGCAGAAGACAGGTCTCCTACGAGCAGTACTTC.

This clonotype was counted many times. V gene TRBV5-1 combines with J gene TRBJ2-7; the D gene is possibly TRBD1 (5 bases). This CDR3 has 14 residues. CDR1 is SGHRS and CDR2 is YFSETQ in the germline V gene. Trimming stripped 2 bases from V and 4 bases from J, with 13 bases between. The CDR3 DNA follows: TGCGCCAGCAGCTTTGACAGCGAGCAGTACGAGCAGTACTTC. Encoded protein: CASSFDSEQYEQYF.

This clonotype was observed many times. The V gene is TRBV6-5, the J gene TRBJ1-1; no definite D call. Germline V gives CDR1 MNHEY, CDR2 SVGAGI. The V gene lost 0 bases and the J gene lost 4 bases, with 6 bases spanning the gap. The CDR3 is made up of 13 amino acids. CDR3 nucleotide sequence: TGTGCCAGCAGTTACTCGGGTAGCACTGAAGCTTTCTTT. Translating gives CASSYSGSTEAFF.